This T cell receptor (beta chain) was captured in a study of CD8+ T cells in alopecia areata. This clone was detected a few times. The antigen remains undetermined. Gene names are the mouse ones. The CDR3 is cut off 3 residues early in the read; its end comes from the germline J gene. Separation of pooled cutaneous lymph node cells was by sorting with CD4, CD8alpha, NKG2D, NKG2ACE and other markers. The study, taken as a whole, reports: In scalp samples, resident alphabeta T cells of normal skin are also sequenced. Affected lesional scalp, above all in alopecia totalis/universalis, was more clonal than normal scalp. Mouse data revealed clearer TCR sharing than patient data did, a gap possibly tied to HLA.

Extraction of RNA preceded its reverse transcription into cDNA, which served as the sequencing template. Only in-frame clones appear in the TCRdb table, and some are missing; sequencing was by immunoSEQ multiplex PCR. Captured here are about 270,000 clones, none seen once; the top ten comprise less than 1.5%. The CDR3 is 15 amino acids. Germline V gene data show CDR1 as FNHDT and CDR2 as SITEND (reference sequence). The ends were cut back, 2 bases at V and 7 bases at J, with 13 bases in the middle. The specimen sequenced was CD4+ T cells sorted from a lymph node. This TCR came from a C3H/HeJ mouse with alopecia areata. For the strain, the MHC haplotype given is H2-k. The J gene is TRBJ1-6, the V gene TRBV19, with D possibly being TRBD1 (5 bases). TRBJ1-6 is treated as an ORF (open reading frame) with a function not yet certain. CDR3 bases read: TGTGCCAGCAGTATTCTGCCAGGGAGGAATTCGCCC. It encodes CASSILPGRNSP. The CDR3 as a whole reads CASSILPGRNSPLYF.